These 28 T cell receptor beta chains were sequenced from one sample in a study of cytomegalovirus exposure and HLA in healthy donors. Primers included in the PCR were 60 Vbeta and 13 Jbeta primers. Generated by immunoSEQ multiplex PCR, the TCRdb table keeps only in-frame clones and is missing some. The repertoire includes roughly 180,000 clones, about 68% of them detected once, and approximately 2.4% sits in the top ten. Material: PBMCs. The source of these receptors is a female donor in good health and CMV-seronegative.

This chain uses TRBV5-1 with TRBJ2-1; tentatively, D is TRBD1 (7 bases). With 0 bases removed from V and 5 bases from J, the gap between germline ends came to 9 bases. The length of the CDR3 is 14 residues. CDR1 is SGHRS and CDR2 is YFSETQ in the germline V gene. CDR3: CASSLVRGDNEQFF. The CDR3 DNA follows: TGCGCCAGCAGCTTGGTCAGGGGGGACAATGAGCAGTTCTTC.

This clone was picked up a small number of times. The V and J genes are TRBV4-1 and TRBJ2-1; TRBD1 matches 7 bases. Germline V gene data show CDR1 as MGHRA and CDR2 as YSYEKL. V was pared by 4 bases and J by 12 bases, with 6 bases of the junction left unmatched. CDR3 length: 12 residues. CDR3 nucleotide sequence: TGCGCCAGCAGCCTTCCCGGGGACAGGCAGTTCTTC. It encodes CASSLPGDRQFF.

This clone appeared a few times. This chain links TRBV5-4 with TRBJ1-2; D uncertain. This CDR3 is 15 amino acids long. V dropped 0 bases and J dropped 1 base, with 10 bases sitting between them. Germline V lookup: CDR1 SGHNT, CDR2 YYREEE (reference sequence). CDR3 residues: CASSLGGDHNYGYTF. In DNA form, the CDR3 reads TGTGCCAGCAGCTTGGGTGGAGATCATAACTATGGCTACACCTTC. Combining the CDR3 with reference TRBV5-4 and TRBJ1-2 gives the whole variable domain ETGVTQSPTHLIKTRGQQVTLRCSSQSGHNTVSWYQQALGQGPQFIFQYYREEENGRGNFPPRFSGLQFPNYSSELNVNALELDDSALYLCASSLGGDHNYGYTFGSGTRLTVV.

This rearrangement joins TRBV5-1 to TRBJ1-1; the D gene is possibly TRBD1 (5 bases). Deletions cut 5 bases from V and 0 bases from J, with 14 bases between. The CDR3 covers 15 residues. The germline CDR1 and CDR2 sequences are SGHRS and YFSETQ. CDR3 residues: CASRGQATLNTEAFF. The CDR3 DNA is TGCGCCAGCAGGGGGCAGGCGACCCTGAACACTGAAGCTTTCTTT. The entire variable domain, with the rest obtained from reference TRBV5-1 and TRBJ1-1, is as follows: KAGVTQTPRYLIKTRGQQVTLSCSPISGHRSVSWYQQTPGQGLQFLFEYFSETQRNKGNFPGRFSGRQFSNSRSEMNVSTLELGDSALYLCASRGQATLNTEAFFGQGTRLTVV.

The chain recombines TRBV7-2 with TRBJ2-4; 7 positions agree with TRBD1. The CDR3 runs to 13 residues. The ends lost 5 bases at V and 10 bases at J; junction bases unmatched: 8. Per the germline V gene, CDR1 is SGHTA and CDR2 is FQGNSA. CDR3 region: CASSPRAGGIQYF. The CDR3 nucleotides read TGTGCCAGCAGCCCGCGGGCAGGGGGTATTCAGTACTTC.

This chain uses TRBV7-6 with TRBJ2-5; the match to TRBD2 covers 7 bases. The J call could be wrong; TRBJ2-7 is a better fit for the DNA end. Germline lookup yields CDR1 SGHVS and CDR2 FNYEAQ. The CDR3 sequence is 15 residues long. The CDR3 sequence: CASSLGRGGSYEQYF. CDR3 sequence (DNA): TGTGCCAGCAGCCTTGGGAGGGGAGGGTCCTACGAGCAGTACTTC.

The count of this clone is one. The CDR3 loop reads CASSEGSGGSQETQYF. The CDR3 DNA sequence: TGCGCCAGCAGTGAGGGTAGCGGGGGAAGTCAGGAGACCCAGTACTTC. The chain joins TRBV10-2 to TRBJ2-5, with 9 bases fitting TRBD2. From germline, CDR1 is WSHSY and CDR2 SAAADI. The CDR3 extends over 16 amino acids. J was trimmed by 5 bases and V by 2 bases; bases with no gene match: 9.

J is TRBJ2-5 and V is TRBV2; possible D gene TRBD2, 6 bases. The CDR3 covers 12 residues. V was trimmed by 7 bases and J by 4 bases, leaving 10 bases between them. Germline values: CDR1 SNHLY, CDR2 FYNNEI. In DNA form, the CDR3 reads TGTGCCAGCATCGGTAGCGGAGAGACCCAGTACTTC. It yields the protein CASIGSGETQYF.

This chain connects TRBV4-3 to TRBJ2-7; TRBD2 matches 9 bases. The length of the CDR3 is 16 residues. J was trimmed by 7 bases and V by 1 base; bases with no gene match: 11. Germline-derived CDR1 and CDR2 are LGHNA and YSLEER. The CDR3 protein is CASSQAGAGGLGEQYF. The CDR3 DNA reads as TGCGCCAGCAGCCAAGCGGGGGCGGGAGGGCTTGGGGAGCAGTACTTC.

In this sample, this clone turned up a few times. This sample includes further DNA sequences coding for the same CDR3. The V gene is TRBV5-1, the J gene TRBJ1-2, with D maybe TRBD1 (6 bases). CDR1 SGHRS and CDR2 YFSETQ come from the germline V gene. The length of the CDR3 is 14 residues. V was shortened by 1 base and J by 6 bases, with 13 bases between the two germline ends. CDR3 residues: CASSLITGMDGYTF. The CDR3 DNA sequence: TGCGCCAGCAGCTTGATTACAGGGATGGATGGCTACACCTTC. The full variable domain, completed using reference TRBV5-1 and TRBJ1-2, is KAGVTQTPRYLIKTRGQQVTLSCSPISGHRSVSWYQQTPGQGLQFLFEYFSETQRNKGNFPGRFSGRQFSNSRSEMNVSTLELGDSALYLCASSLITGMDGYTFGSGTRLTVV.

V gene TRBV28 combines with J gene TRBJ1-4, with a tentative D call TRBD1 (5 bases). CDR1 and CDR2 from the germline V gene are MDHEN and SYDVKM. The CDR3 spans 13 residues. Trimming removed 8 bases at V and 8 bases at J, with 15 bases between. The CDR3 region is CASGATAFEKLFF. CDR3 DNA: TGTGCCAGCGGGGCGACGGCATTCGAAAAACTGTTTTTT.

The V and J genes are TRBV2 and TRBJ2-1; D might be TRBD1 (6 bases). The CDR3 contains 15 residues. Germline CDR1 SNHLY, CDR2 FYNNEI. V was shortened by 7 bases and J by 3 bases, with 16 bases between the two germline ends. The CDR3 DNA reads as TGTGCCAGCACTTACCAGGGACAAGACTACAATGAGCAGTTCTTC. As protein: CASTYQGQDYNEQFF.

The chain links TRBV19 to TRBJ1-2, with D possibly TRBD1 on 6 matching bases. The CDR3 extends over 15 amino acids. V was trimmed by 6 bases and J by 5 bases, leaving 19 bases between them. Germline V gene sequence: CDR1 LNHDA, CDR2 SQIVND (reference sequence). This CDR3 reads CASRPLDSPRYGYTF. The CDR3, as DNA: TGTGCCAGTAGACCCCTGGACAGCCCTAGGTATGGCTACACCTTC. Full variable domain (missing parts from reference TRBV19 and TRBJ1-2): DGGITQSPKYLFRKEGQNVTLSCEQNLNHDAMYWYRQDPGQGLRLIYYSQIVNDFQKGDIAEGYSVSREKKESFPLTVTSAQKNPTAFYLCASRPLDSPRYGYTFGSGTRLTVV.

This clone was observed a few times. This chain joins TRBV7-8 and TRBJ1-5; 10 bases fit TRBD1. With V trimmed by 2 bases and J by 7 bases, 8 bases remained unmatched. CDR3 length: 16 amino acids. CDR1 and CDR2 from the germline V gene are SGHVS and FQNEAQ. The CDR3 DNA follows: TGTGCCAGCAGCTTATGGGGCGGGACAGGGGAACAGCCCCAGCATTTT. Amino acids: CASSLWGGTGEQPQHF.

The J gene is TRBJ2-2, the V gene TRBV7-9; D possibly corresponds to TRBD1 (6 bases). The CDR3 is 14 amino acids. V was shortened by 5 bases and J by 5 bases, with 12 bases between the two germline ends. Germline assignment: CDR1 SEHNR and CDR2 FQNEAQ (reference sequence). CDR3 sequence reads: CASSPQGLTGELFF. CDR3 bases: TGTGCCAGCAGCCCGCAGGGGTTGACCGGGGAGCTGTTTTTT.

The CDR3 region is CASSQDTLREGATNEKLFF. As DNA, the CDR3 is TGTGCCAGCAGCCAAGATACCCTCCGGGAAGGTGCAACTAATGAAAAACTGTTTTTT. The rearrangement uses TRBV14 and TRBJ1-4, with D hard to call. This CDR3 region has 19 residues. V was trimmed by 0 bases and J by 0 bases, leaving 17 bases between them. Germline V lookup: CDR1 SGHDN, CDR2 FVKESK.

V gene TRBV2 combines with J gene TRBJ1-2, with 7 bases aligning to TRBD1. With 6 bases clipped from V and 7 bases from J, the junction kept 8 bases outside the gene matches. This CDR3 comprises 13 residues. Looked up from germline, CDR1 is SNHLY and CDR2 is FYNNEI. The CDR3: CASRERTGLGYTF. Here the CDR3 DNA reads TGTGCCAGCAGGGAGCGGACAGGACTTGGCTACACCTTC. The complete variable domain, with remaining parts taken from reference TRBV2 and TRBJ1-2, reads EPEVTQTPSHQVTQMGQEVILRCVPISNHLYFYWYRQILGQKVEFLVSFYNNEISEKSEIFDDQFSVERPDGSNFTLKIRSTKLEDSAMYFCASRERTGLGYTFGSGTRLTVV.

Of note for this clone: Different DNA sequences within this sample yield the same CDR3. This chain uses TRBV18 with TRBJ1-1; 7 nucleotides align to TRBD1. CDR1 and CDR2 (germline): KGHSH, LQKENI. V was pared by 0 bases and J by 4 bases, with 2 bases of the junction left unmatched. This CDR3 has 14 residues. This chain's CDR3 is CASSPPPGGTEAFF. For the CDR3, the DNA is TGTGCCAGCTCACCACCGCCAGGGGGCACTGAAGCTTTCTTT.

The chain employs TRBV6-6 and TRBJ1-2; unclear D gene. Trimming left V 6 bases short and J 4 bases short, with 12 bases between. This CDR3 has 13 residues. Germline V lookup: CDR1 MNHNY, CDR2 SVGAGI (reference sequence). CDR3 sequence reads: CASSSARVYGYTF. CDR3 DNA sequence: TGTGCCAGCAGCTCCGCCCGGGTCTATGGCTACACCTTC.

The chain is built from TRBV7-8 and TRBJ1-1; unclear D gene. The CDR3 has 13 residues. V lost 5 bases to trimming and J lost 1 base, with 8 bases between them. The germline V gene has CDR1 SGHVS and CDR2 FQNEAQ. The CDR3 region is CASSLTENTEAFF. For the CDR3, the DNA is TGTGCCAGCAGCCTTACAGAGAACACTGAAGCTTTCTTT.

This rearrangement joins TRBV5-5 to TRBJ2-2; D remains unclear. The CDR3 extends over 16 amino acids. Germline values: CDR1 SGHKS, CDR2 YYEKEE (reference sequence). Trimming pared 0 bases from V and 1 base from J, leaving 10 bases between. The CDR3 loop is CASSLGARLNTGELFF. The DNA for the CDR3 is TGTGCCAGCAGCTTGGGGGCCCGCCTGAACACCGGGGAGCTGTTTTTT.

The rearrangement uses TRBV5-1 and TRBJ2-3; 10 bases fit TRBD2. With 2 bases clipped from V and 4 bases from J, the junction kept 10 bases outside the gene matches. This CDR3 spans 17 amino acids. CDR1 SGHRS and CDR2 YFSETQ come from the germline V gene. This CDR3 reads CASSLQPSGSAADTQYF. For the CDR3, the DNA is TGCGCCAGCAGCTTACAACCTAGCGGGAGTGCGGCAGATACGCAGTATTTT.

V is TRBV30 and J is TRBJ2-7; 9 nucleotides agree with TRBD1. This CDR3 comprises 13 residues. V dropped 6 bases and J dropped 2; count of bases not matched to a gene: 5. Germline V gene lookup returns CDR1 GTSNPN and CDR2 SVGIG (reference sequence). CDR3 residues: CACPGTGPYEQYF. Written as DNA, the CDR3 is TGTGCCTGCCCCGGGACAGGGCCCTACGAGCAGTACTTC. The variable domain in full, completed from reference TRBV30 and TRBJ2-7, reads SQTIHQWPATLVQPVGSPLSLECTVEGTSNPNLYWYRQAAGRGLQLLFYSVGIGQISSEVPQNLSASRPQDRQFILSSKKLLLSDSGFYLCACPGTGPYEQYFGPGTRLTVT.

About this clone itself: Other DNA variants within this sample encode the same CDR3. This rearrangement joins TRBV7-9 to TRBJ1-2, with D hard to call. CDR1 is SEHNR and CDR2 is FQNEAQ in the germline V gene (reference sequence). The CDR3 extends over 13 amino acids. V gave up 0 bases and J gave up 2 bases, with 4 bases separating them. The CDR3 region is CASSLAANYGYTF. In nucleotides, the CDR3 is TGTGCCAGCAGCTTAGCGGCCAACTATGGCTACACCTTC.

This chain links TRBV9 with TRBJ2-1; 8 nucleotides line up with TRBD2. This CDR3 region has 14 residues. The V gene end was trimmed by 0 bases and the J gene end by 6 bases; junction bases not matched to a gene: 2. CDR1 and CDR2 from the germline V gene are SGDLS and YYNGEE. The CDR3 here is CASSVAGGRNEQFF. CDR3 sequence (DNA): TGTGCCAGCAGCGTAGCGGGGGGGCGCAATGAGCAGTTCTTC.

The V call is TRBV28, the J call TRBJ2-2, with 11 bases that match TRBD2. Germline loops: CDR1 MDHEN, CDR2 SYDVKM. This CDR3 is built from 16 residues. V was pared by 5 bases and J by 3 bases, with 5 bases of the junction left unmatched. CDR3 nucleotides: TGTGCCAGCAGTCCCGGGACTAGCGGATACACCGGGGAGCTGTTTTTT. It yields the protein CASSPGTSGYTGELFF. Full variable domain (missing parts from reference TRBV28 and TRBJ2-2): DVKVTQSSRYLVKRTGEKVFLECVQDMDHENMFWYRQDPGLGLRLIYFSYDVKMKEKGDIPEGYSVSREKKERFSLILESASTNQTSMYLCASSPGTSGYTGELFFGEGSRLTVL.

The V and J genes are TRBV9 and TRBJ1-2, with TRBD1 matching 7 bases. The ends lost 6 bases at V and 6 bases at J; junction bases unmatched: 11. This CDR3 has 14 residues. Germline V gives CDR1 SGDLS, CDR2 YYNGEE. The CDR3 loop reads CASTLDRDVDGYTF. The CDR3, as DNA: TGTGCCAGCACCCTCGACAGGGATGTCGATGGCTACACCTTC. The full variable domain, its missing parts supplied by reference TRBV9 and TRBJ1-2, is DSGVTQTPKHLITATGQRVTLRCSPRSGDLSVYWYQQSLDQGLQFLIQYYNGEERAKGNILERFSAQQFPDLHSELNLSSLELGDSALYFCASTLDRDVDGYTFGSGTRLTVV.

The gene calls are TRBV29-1 and TRBJ1-1, with 8 bases identical to TRBD1. The CDR3 consists of 13 residues. Losses at the gene ends were 4 bases for V and 1 base for J; bases not matched to a gene: 2. Germline CDR1 is SQVTM and CDR2 is ANQGSEA. The CDR3 sequence: CSVGGTGNTEAFF. The CDR3 DNA follows: TGCAGCGTTGGCGGGACAGGGAACACTGAAGCTTTCTTT.